This TCR beta chain was sequenced for a study of shared clonotypes between healthy human individuals. Study-level information: Each donor's CD8 memory used one plate, CD8 naive two, each CD4 subset three.

The V gene lost 1 base and the J gene lost 4 bases, with 5 bases spanning the gap. This CDR3 has 12 residues. CDR1 is SGHRS and CDR2 is YFSETQ in the germline V gene. About this clone: This same CDR3 is encoded by further DNA sequences in the sample.

Clones were sequenced by immunoSEQ multiplex PCR, and TCRdb holds only the in-frame ones, with some missing. The table includes more than 850,000 clones, around 78% detected once. The clonotype comes from a man aged 18 to 30 in good health. Some clones in this sample may be carry-over from other donors' samples. The specimen was memory CD4+ T cells from PBMCs. The subset: CD45RA-negative fraction. The chain has TRBV5-1 and TRBJ1-1; D unresolved. The CDR3 spells CASSLRGTEAFF. In DNA form, the CDR3 reads TGCGCCAGCAGCTTGCGGGGCACTGAAGCTTTCTTT. The entire variable domain, with the rest obtained from reference TRBV5-1 and TRBJ1-1, is as follows: KAGVTQTPRYLIKTRGQQVTLSCSPISGHRSVSWYQQTPGQGLQFLFEYFSETQRNKGNFPGRFSGRQFSNSRSEMNVSTLELGDSALYLCASSLRGTEAFFGQGTRLTVV.